The 16 T cell receptor beta chains listed next were all sequenced from one sample in a study of blood T cells in healthy people across ages. Primers used in a second PCR of about 7 to 12 cycles were a sample-barcoded 5' primer and a J-beta primer mix. From the 5' RACE reads, TCRdb called clonotypes with MiXCR, one entry per CDR3 protein. The table includes 850,000 to 1,000,000 distinct CDR3 sequences, approximately 49% detected once. Sequencing used blood. The receptor source for this set is a man aged 25-45 years in good health.

The chain joins TRBV2 to TRBJ2-6; 9 nucleotides match TRBD1. V gave up 5 bases and J gave up 4 bases; unmatched junction bases: 0. This CDR3 spans 14 amino acids. Germline values: CDR1 SNHLY, CDR2 FYNNEI. CDR3 sequence (DNA): TGTGCCAGCAGTACAGGGGGCGGGGCCAACGTCCTGACTTTC. This translates into CASSTGGGANVLTF.

This chain links TRBV5-6 with TRBJ2-5; no clear D. TRBJ2-7 matches the DNA end more closely, so the J call is doubtful. This CDR3 contains 14 residues. Per the germline V gene, CDR1 is SGHDT and CDR2 is YYEEEE. In DNA, the CDR3 is TGTGCCAGCAGCTTGTCAGTGAGTCCCTACGAGCAGTACTTC. It specifies CASSLSVSPYEQYF.

This clonotype came up once. J is TRBJ2-5 and V is TRBV7-9; D gene uncertain. The CDR3 has 16 amino acids. V lost 1 base to trimming and J lost 4 bases, with 16 bases between them. Germline V gives CDR1 SEHNR, CDR2 FQNEAQ (reference sequence). The CDR3 coding sequence is TGTGCCAGCAGCTTAGATGTGGAGAGGTCGACAGAGACCCAGTACTTC. As protein: CASSLDVERSTETQYF.

The genes are TRBV20-1 and TRBJ2-5; TRBD2 matches at 10 bases. The germline gives CDR1 DFQATT, CDR2 SNEGSKA (reference sequence). This CDR3 comprises 14 residues. The V gene end was trimmed by 6 bases and the J gene end by 4 bases; junction bases not matched to a gene: 8. CDR3 amino acids: CSATKRGGRETQYF. For the CDR3, the DNA is TGCAGTGCAACTAAGCGGGGGGGCCGAGAGACCCAGTACTTC.

Here the CDR3 reads CATSAAGTSYETQYF. The CDR3 DNA sequence: TGTGCCACCAGTGCCGCCGGGACATCCTACGAGACCCAGTACTTC. The rearrangement uses TRBV24-1 and TRBJ2-5; TRBD1 might be the D (6 bases). The germline gives CDR1 KGHDR, CDR2 SFDVKD. This CDR3 is 15 amino acids long. Trimming cost V 5 bases and J 5 bases, with 17 bases left between them.

V is TRBV4-1 and J is TRBJ1-4; 8 bases are shared with TRBD1. Germline assignment: CDR1 MGHRA and CDR2 YSYEKL. The CDR3 has 16 amino acids. Unmatched junction bases numbered 14, after V lost 6 bases and J lost 8 bases. The CDR3 sequence is CASSQILQGAGEKLFF. The CDR3 nucleotides read TGCGCCAGCAGTCAAATTCTTCAGGGGGCTGGGGAAAAACTGTTTTTT.

The rearrangement joins TRBV4-1 to TRBJ1-2, with 9 bases fitting TRBD1. V shed 0 bases, J shed 8 bases, and the junction held 4 bases outside the gene matches. The germline CDR1 and CDR2 sequences are MGHRA and YSYEKL. The CDR3 runs 14 residues. For the CDR3, the DNA is TGCGCCAGCAGCCAAGAGGGACAGGGCATAGGCTACACCTTC. Protein sequence: CASSQEGQGIGYTF.

This clonotype was observed a few times. The J gene is TRBJ1-5, the V gene TRBV28; D unresolved. This CDR3 is 17 amino acids long. Germline loops: CDR1 MDHEN, CDR2 SYDVKM. V was pared by 2 bases and J by 1 base, with 15 bases between. In DNA form, the CDR3 reads TGTGCCAGCAGTTTACCGCTACAACTGGGGAGCAATCAGCCCCAGCATTTT. Translating it yields CASSLPLQLGSNQPQHF.

The table lists this clonotype with a few counts. The J gene is TRBJ2-7, the V gene TRBV27; D possibly matches TRBD1 or TRBD2 (5 bases each). V lost 6 bases to trimming and J lost 0 bases, with 9 bases between them. The CDR3 contains 13 residues. Germline loops: CDR1 MNHEY, CDR2 SMNVEV (reference sequence). CDR3 nucleotides: TGTGCCAGCAGGCGTGGGGGCTCCTACGAGCAGTACTTC. Translation: CASRRGGSYEQYF.

This chain connects TRBV20-1 to TRBJ1-4; 7 bases map to TRBD1. CDR3 size: 13 residues. V dropped 3 bases and J dropped 3; count of bases not matched to a gene: 1. Germline loops: CDR1 DFQATT, CDR2 SNEGSKA (reference sequence). The chain's CDR3 is CSASGTANEKLFF. CDR3 DNA: TGCAGTGCTAGCGGGACAGCTAATGAAAAACTGTTTTTT.

This clonotype has only a few counts. Here the CDR3 reads CSVAGGIEQFF. The CDR3 DNA follows: TGCAGCGTGGCCGGGGGAATTGAGCAGTTCTTC. The chain combines TRBV29-1 with TRBJ2-1; tentative D call: TRBD2 (6 bases). The CDR3 length is 11 residues. Trimming left V 6 bases short and J 9 bases short, with 12 bases between. In germline, CDR1 is SQVTM, CDR2 ANQGSEA.

This chain joins TRBV7-2 and TRBJ2-6; 7 bases agree with TRBD1. The germline V gene encodes CDR1 SGHTA and CDR2 FQGNSA. The CDR3 has 17 residues. Trimming removed 5 bases from V and 0 bases from J; junction bases left unmatched: 7. Written as DNA, the CDR3 is TGTGCCAGCAGCCCCCGGGACAGACTCTCTGGGGCCAACGTCCTGACTTTC. It codes for CASSPRDRLSGANVLTF. Variable domain in full (rest from reference TRBV7-2 and TRBJ2-6): GAGVSQSPSNKVTEKGKDVELRCDPISGHTALYWYRQSLGQGLEFLIYFQGNSAPDKSGLPSDRFSAERTGGSVSTLTIQRTQQEDSAVYLCASSPRDRLSGANVLTFGAGSRLTVL.

The chain links TRBV5-6 to TRBJ2-4; no reliable D call. CDR1 and CDR2 from the germline V gene are SGHDT and YYEEEE. The CDR3 runs to 14 residues. V shed 3 bases and J shed 1 base, with 8 bases lying between them. In DNA, the CDR3 is TGTGCCAGCAGCTCTCCTGGGGCCAAAAACATTCAGTACTTC. It specifies CASSSPGAKNIQYF.

The rearrangement uses TRBV11-2 and TRBJ2-7, with 9 bases matching TRBD2. In germline, CDR1 is SGHAT, CDR2 FQNNGV. CDR3 length: 18 amino acids. Losses at the gene ends were 1 base for V and 3 bases for J; bases not matched to a gene: 13. The DNA for the CDR3 is TGTGCCAGCAGCTTAGCCTCTCCGGGACTAGCTCGTATCTACGAGCAGTACTTC. It translates to CASSLASPGLARIYEQYF.

The V gene is TRBV5-1, the J gene TRBJ2-6, with D unclear. The CDR3 length is 14 residues. In germline, CDR1 is SGHRS, CDR2 YFSETQ. Trimming removed 0 bases from V and 9 bases from J, with 10 bases in between. The CDR3 DNA reads as TGCGCCAGCAGCTTGGACAGCTCTTTCAACGTCCTGACTTTC. It codes for CASSLDSSFNVLTF.

This sequence joins TRBV7-2 and TRBJ2-1, with TRBD2 matching 10 bases. J lost 10 bases, V lost 6 bases, and 12 bases had no gene match. Per the germline V gene, CDR1 is SGHTA and CDR2 is FQGNSA. The CDR3 contains 15 residues. The CDR3 protein is CASSPVQREGGEQFF. DNA of the CDR3: TGTGCCAGCAGTCCTGTCCAGCGGGAGGGAGGAGAGCAGTTCTTC.